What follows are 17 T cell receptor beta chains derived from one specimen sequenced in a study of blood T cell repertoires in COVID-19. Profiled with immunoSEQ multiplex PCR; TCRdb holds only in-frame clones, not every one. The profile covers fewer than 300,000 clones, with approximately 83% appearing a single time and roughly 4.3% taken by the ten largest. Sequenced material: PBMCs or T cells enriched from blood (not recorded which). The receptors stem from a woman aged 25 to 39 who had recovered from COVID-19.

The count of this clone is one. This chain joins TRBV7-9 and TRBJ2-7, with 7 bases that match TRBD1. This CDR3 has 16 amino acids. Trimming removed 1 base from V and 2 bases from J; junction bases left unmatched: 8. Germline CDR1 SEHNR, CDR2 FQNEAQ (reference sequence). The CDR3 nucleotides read TGTGCCAGCAGCTTAGGGTTGGGACAGCTAACCTACGAGCAGTACTTC. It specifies CASSLGLGQLTYEQYF.

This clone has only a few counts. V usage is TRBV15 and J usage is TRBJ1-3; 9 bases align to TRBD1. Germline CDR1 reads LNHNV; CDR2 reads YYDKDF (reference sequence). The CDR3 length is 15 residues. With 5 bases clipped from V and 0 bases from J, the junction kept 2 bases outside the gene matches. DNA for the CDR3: TGTGCCACCAGCCGGGGACAGGGCTCTGGAAACACCATATATTTT. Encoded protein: CATSRGQGSGNTIYF.

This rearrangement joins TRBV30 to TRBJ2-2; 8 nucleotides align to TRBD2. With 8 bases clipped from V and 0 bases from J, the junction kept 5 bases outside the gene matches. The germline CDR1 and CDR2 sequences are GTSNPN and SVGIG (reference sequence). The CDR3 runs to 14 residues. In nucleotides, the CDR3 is TGTGCCCGTTCTAGCGGGTCGAACACCGGGGAGCTGTTTTTT. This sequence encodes CARSSGSNTGELFF.

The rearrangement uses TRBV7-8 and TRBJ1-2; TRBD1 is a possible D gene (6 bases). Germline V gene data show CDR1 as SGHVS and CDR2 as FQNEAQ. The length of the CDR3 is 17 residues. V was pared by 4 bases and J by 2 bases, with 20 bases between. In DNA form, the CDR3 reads TGTGCCAGCAGCTCGCTACGGGGAGGGGGTGTAAACTATGGCTACACCTTC. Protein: CASSSLRGGGVNYGYTF.

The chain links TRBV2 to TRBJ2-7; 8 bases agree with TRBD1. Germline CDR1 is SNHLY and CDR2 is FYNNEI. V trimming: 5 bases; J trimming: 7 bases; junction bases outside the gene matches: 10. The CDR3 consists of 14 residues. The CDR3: CASSLGQGALEQYF. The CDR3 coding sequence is TGTGCCAGCAGTCTGGGGCAGGGGGCTTTGGAGCAGTACTTC.

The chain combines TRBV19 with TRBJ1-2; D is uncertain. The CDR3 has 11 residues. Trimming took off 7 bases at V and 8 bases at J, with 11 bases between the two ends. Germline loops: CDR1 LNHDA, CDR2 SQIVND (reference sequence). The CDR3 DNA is TGTGCCAGTACTATCGGGTACGGCTACACCTTC. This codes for CASTIGYGYTF. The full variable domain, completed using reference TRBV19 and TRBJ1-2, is DGGITQSPKYLFRKEGQNVTLSCEQNLNHDAMYWYRQDPGQGLRLIYYSQIVNDFQKGDIAEGYSVSREKKESFPLTVTSAQKNPTAFYLCASTIGYGYTFGSGTRLTVV.

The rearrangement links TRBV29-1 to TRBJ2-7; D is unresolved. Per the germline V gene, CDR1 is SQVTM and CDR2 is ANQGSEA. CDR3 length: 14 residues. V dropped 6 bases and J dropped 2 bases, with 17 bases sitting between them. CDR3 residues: CSVSTAVSPYEQYF. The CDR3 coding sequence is TGCAGCGTCTCCACCGCGGTTTCTCCCTACGAGCAGTACTTC.

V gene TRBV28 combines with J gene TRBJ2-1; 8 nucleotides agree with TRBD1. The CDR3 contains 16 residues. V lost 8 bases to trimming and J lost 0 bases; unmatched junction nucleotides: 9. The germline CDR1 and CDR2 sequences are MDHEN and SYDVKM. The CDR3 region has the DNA TGTGCCAGCTACCCTGTAACAGGGGGCTCCTACAATGAGCAGTTCTTC. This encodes CASYPVTGGSYNEQFF.

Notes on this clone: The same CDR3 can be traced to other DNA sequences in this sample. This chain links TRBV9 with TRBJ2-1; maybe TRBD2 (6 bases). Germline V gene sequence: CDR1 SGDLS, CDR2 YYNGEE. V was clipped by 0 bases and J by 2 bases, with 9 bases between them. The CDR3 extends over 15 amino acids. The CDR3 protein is CASSVGGGAYNEQFF. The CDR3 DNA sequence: TGTGCCAGCAGCGTAGGTGGCGGGGCCTACAATGAGCAGTTCTTC.

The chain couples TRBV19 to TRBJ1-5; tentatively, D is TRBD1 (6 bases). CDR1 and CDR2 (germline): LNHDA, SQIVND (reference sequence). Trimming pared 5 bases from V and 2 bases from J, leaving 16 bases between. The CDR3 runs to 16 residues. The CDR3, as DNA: TGTGCCAGTAGTCGCGCCACAGGGAGTGGCAATCAGCCCCAGCATTTT. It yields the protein CASSRATGSGNQPQHF.

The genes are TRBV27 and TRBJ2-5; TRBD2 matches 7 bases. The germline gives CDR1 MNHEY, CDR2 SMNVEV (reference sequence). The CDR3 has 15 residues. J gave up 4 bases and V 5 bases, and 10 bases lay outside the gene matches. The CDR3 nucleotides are TGTGCCAGCAGTCTCCGCGGGGGTAGATTAGAGACCCAGTACTTC. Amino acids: CASSLRGGRLETQYF.

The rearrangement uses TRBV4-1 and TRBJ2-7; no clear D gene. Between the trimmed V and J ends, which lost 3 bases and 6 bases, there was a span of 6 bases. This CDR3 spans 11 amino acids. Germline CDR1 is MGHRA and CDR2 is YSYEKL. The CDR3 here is CASSQTGEQYF. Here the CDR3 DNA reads TGCGCCAGCAGCCAGACTGGCGAGCAGTACTTC.

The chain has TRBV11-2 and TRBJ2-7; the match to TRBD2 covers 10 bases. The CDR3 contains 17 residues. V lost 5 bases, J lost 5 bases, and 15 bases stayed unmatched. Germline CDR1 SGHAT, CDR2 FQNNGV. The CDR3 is CASSPGVAGGMWHEQYF. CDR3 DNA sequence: TGTGCCAGCAGCCCCGGTGTAGCGGGAGGTATGTGGCACGAGCAGTACTTC.

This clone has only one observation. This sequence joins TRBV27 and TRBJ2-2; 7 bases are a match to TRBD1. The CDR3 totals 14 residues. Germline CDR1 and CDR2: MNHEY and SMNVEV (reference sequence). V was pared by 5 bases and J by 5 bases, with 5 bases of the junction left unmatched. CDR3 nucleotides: TGTGCCAGCAGTACCCCGACAGGGACCGGGGAGCTGTTTTTT. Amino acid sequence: CASSTPTGTGELFF.

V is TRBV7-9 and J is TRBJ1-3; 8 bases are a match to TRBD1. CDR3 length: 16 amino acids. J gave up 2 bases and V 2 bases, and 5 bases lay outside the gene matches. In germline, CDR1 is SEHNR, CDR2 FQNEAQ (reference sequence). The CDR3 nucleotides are TGTGCCAGCAGCTTACTAACAGGGGGACCTGGAAACACCATATATTTT. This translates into CASSLLTGGPGNTIYF.

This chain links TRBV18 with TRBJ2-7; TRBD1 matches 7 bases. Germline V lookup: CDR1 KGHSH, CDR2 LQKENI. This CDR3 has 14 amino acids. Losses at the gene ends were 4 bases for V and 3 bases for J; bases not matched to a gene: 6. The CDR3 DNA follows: TGTGCCAGCTCACTCCTTCAGGGGGACTACGAGCAGTACTTC. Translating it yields CASSLLQGDYEQYF.

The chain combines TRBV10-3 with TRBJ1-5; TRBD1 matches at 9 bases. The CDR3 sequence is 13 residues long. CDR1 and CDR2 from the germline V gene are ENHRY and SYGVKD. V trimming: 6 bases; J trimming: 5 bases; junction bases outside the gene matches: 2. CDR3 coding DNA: TGTGCCATCAGGGACAGGGGTGATCAGCCCCAGCATTTT. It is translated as CAIRDRGDQPQHF.